This T cell receptor beta chain appears in the sequencing data of a study of cytomegalovirus exposure and HLA in healthy donors (TCRdb year 2017). Looking at the study overall: An earlier analysis of some 500 of the donors reported 250 to 350 Gb of sequence data and 117 million unique TCR beta sequences from some 180 million T cells. Along with the approximately 600-subject first cohort, a separate validation cohort of over a hundred different subjects was used. An early release covering roughly 600 HLA-typed donors comprised approximately 290 gigabases of sequencing data and 85 million or so unique TCR sequences. Because of strong linkage in the cohort, 4 to 6 DR-DQ haplotypes were treated as single units for association and clustering. In a later genetic analysis, genome-wide SNP genotypes for about three fifths of the 666 donors were used, and that subset was treated as a discovery cohort. Class I and class II HLA loci were covered by the typing at four-digit resolution. The number of donors typed differed by locus, with roughly 629-640 for A, B, C, DRB1 and DQB1, more than 500 for DQA1, 606 for DPA1, and around 430 for DPB1. Across approximately 400 genotyped donors of the cohort, an average of approximately 240,000 unique TCR beta nucleotide sequences per donor were sequenced, and 15% to 20% of those sequences were non-productive. Rather than using new phenotypic data, the later analysis identified candidate immune exposures from TCR beta sequences and from how often those sequences occurred across donors. Of the approximately 400 genotyped donors, around 81% fell in the genetic ancestry cluster associated with self-reported Caucasian donors. The study was designed to test whether signatures of past pathogen exposure could be identified by cataloging public T cell receptors. All discovery cohort repertoires had been generated using a single sequencing platform. Donor age, sex, ethnicity and CMV serostatus were collected together with the repertoire data. An earlier analysis of 500 to 750 of the donors applied high-throughput TCR beta sequencing to assess whether each TCR beta V gene segment acted as functional or pseudogenic. The study combined high-throughput TCR immunosequencing, statistical association of individual TCRs with disease status, and machine learning to predict cytomegalovirus infection status. The T cell repertoires of around 730 subjects were profiled by immunosequencing and related to cytomegalovirus serostatus. To study patterns of TCR occurrence, a later analysis re-analyzed previously published TCR beta repertoires from several hundred donors and added high-resolution HLA genotyping.

The cohort consisted of 666 healthy bone marrow donors. At the time of sampling, every cohort member was nominally healthy, though immune exposures that went unrecorded were likely present. The donor tested CMV seropositive and was one of the 289 seropositive cohort members. Each donor provided a peripheral blood sample, and peripheral blood mononuclear cells were used for TCR beta sequencing. The Qiagen DNeasy Blood Extraction Kit was used to extract genomic DNA from the blood cell samples. This clone appeared once. Its antigen specificity is not known. Base qualities are missing; no much larger clone stands one base away. Preparation of the library involved the immunoSEQ multiplex PCR assay. For the multiplex PCR, a mixture combining 60 forward primers for TCR Vbeta segments and 13 reverse primers for TCR Jbeta segments was used. Amplification of the CDR3 region of rearranged TCR beta genes was performed with a multiplex PCR assay on genomic DNA. The amplified TCR beta libraries were sequenced on the Illumina HiSeq System as 87-base-pair reads. Processing in the source paper ran as follows. Across the roughly 600 repertoires, a later analysis counted some 81 million unique TCR beta chains, roughly 11 million of which were shared by at least two donors. A nearest-neighbor algorithm error-corrected the raw reads and collapsed the reads into unique sequences, merging closely related sequences to remove PCR and sequencing errors. Alignment of CDR3 sequences to IMGT reference sequences was used to assign V, D and J gene segments. For a sequence to be retained, at least a six-nucleotide match to both a V gene segment and a J gene segment was required. Rearrangements were called productive when the CDR3 lacked stop codons and stayed in frame with V and J; all others were non-productive. Following IMGT convention, CDR3 was defined as the stretch from the second conserved V-encoded cysteine up to the conserved J-encoded phenylalanine. The earlier analysis of 500 to 650 of the donors excluded any sequence lacking an unambiguous match to a single V gene segment. In an earlier analysis of around 590 of the donors, a V segment was called functional when productive rearrangements were above 56.7%, and segregating when the standard deviation between donors exceeded 5%. A statistical classification framework was built for diagnosing cytomegalovirus status from the catalog of TCR beta chain sequences. In a later analysis, V and J genes were assigned by comparing TCR nucleotide sequences against IMGT/GENE-DB human TR gene sequences. Using the TCRdist pipeline, a later analysis assigned CDR3 sequences along with most-parsimonious VDJ recombination scenarios. In a later analysis, every TCR beta chain was defined by the combination of its CDR3 amino acid sequence and its V-gene family, and reads without a unique V-gene family were dropped. In a later analysis, fewer than 650 highly shared, low-generation-probability nucleotide sequences were removed to address suspected cross-contamination and a sequencing artifact. In a later analysis, a clonal expansion index was calculated for each public chain from normalized within-repertoire ranks of inferred template counts. A later analysis computed generation probabilities with a VDJ recombination model fitted to out-of-frame rearrangements, and checked the results against IGoR. A later analysis scored TCR-TCR, TCR-HLA and TCR-CMV co-occurrence with hypergeometric tests, applying a repertoire-size bias correction to TCR pairs. False discovery rates were estimated in a later analysis by permuting HLA or CMV assignments 20 times. In a later analysis, co-occurring TCRs were grouped using DBSCAN, and TCRdist sequence similarity was added for clustering within HLA-allele-positive subsets. Repertoires with fewer than 30,000 or more than 120,000 public chains, plus five repertoires with anomalous nucleotide sharing, were excluded from co-occurrence clustering. Entries here come from immuneACCESS through TCRdb and include only in-frame sequences with V and J called. Some clones fail to appear in such tables; in the studies checked, an unresolved V gene covers under half of the shortfall, and the cause of the remainder is unknown. V, J and clone size derive from that table, while D and trimming were established from the DNA sequence. For this sample the table gives approximately 110,000 clones, of which about 74% were detected only once. Of the sample, 3.5% to 5% falls within the top ten clones.

The CDR3, from cysteine to phenylalanine, totals 16 residues. This entry keeps only the CDR3 DNA: 48 bases, framed from base 1. CDR1 and CDR2, per the germline V gene, are LGHNA and YNFKEQ. Ends trimmed: V by 2 bases, J by 1 base; bases unmatched to a gene: 1. Results and caveats for the whole study, not just this receptor: In a later genetic analysis, fewer N-insertions in productive TCRs were reported among donors in an Asian-associated ancestry cluster than the roughly 640-donor mean. A later analysis found that TCR association rates varied across HLA loci, with DRB1 alleles showing the most associated TCRs and HLA-C alleles the fewest. While some public TCRs were present in many individuals, most TCR sequences turned up only very rarely across donors. The only immune exposure information available for the cohort was CMV serostatus. Strong co-occurrence of HLA alleles, especially DR and DQ, made assigning TCR associations to individual alleles difficult. Presence/absence analyses assumed roughly uniform sequencing depth across donors, an assumption that may not hold. A later analysis associated about 17,000 TCR beta sequences with specific HLA alleles at a false discovery rate of 0.05. Correlated functional status among segregating V segments might reflect linkage disequilibrium, but an unknown experimental factor could not be ruled out. Cytomegalovirus status was reported to be diagnosed by the classifier with high specificity and sensitivity in both the original and validation cohorts. HLA typing was unavailable for some donors at each locus, so association tests used only the typed subset. The authors suggested that the approach could potentially be extended to other disease states and immunological phenotypes. Several of the top co-occurrence clusters appeared to be linked to parvovirus B19, influenza, CMV and Epstein-Barr virus, according to a later analysis. Because the 87-base-pair reads could not distinguish some IMGT-functional V segments, including TRBV6-2 and TRBV6-3, those segments were excluded. In a later analysis, most CMV-associated TCR beta chains were found to appear HLA-restricted, with HLA associations seemingly driven largely by CMV exposure. In an earlier analysis of several hundred of the donors, most TCR beta V segments were observed in productive rearrangements about 87% or about 30% of the time, broadly matching IMGT annotations. Three of the identified cytomegalovirus-associated TCR beta chains were confirmed in vitro to be specific for cytomegalovirus antigens. This cohort had only TCR beta chains sequenced, and the lack of alpha or paired-chain data limited which features could be detected. Some 16 rarely observed V segments, including chromosome 9 orphons, were excluded from the earlier analysis of several hundred of the donors because counts were too low. A further reported finding was that TCR beta sequences accurately predicted the HLA-A and HLA-B alleles for most subjects in the first cohort. A later genetic analysis associated a missense DCLRE1C variant with V-gene and J-gene trimming of TCR beta chains, and an independent cohort replicated the association. Compared with equally common non-associated chains, HLA-associated TCR beta chains in a later analysis were more clonally expanded and had lower generation probabilities. A cluster of highly shared sequence variants was judged likely to be a technical artifact of the sequencing pipeline. The study listed approximately 150 TCR beta chains as associated with cytomegalovirus.

The clonotype originates from a woman between 50 and 59 years old in good health and CMV-seropositive. Source material: PBMCs. This chain is built from TRBV4-2 and TRBJ2-3, and TRBD2 matches 12 of the central bases. The CDR3 loop reads CASSQRLAGGTDTQYF. The nucleotide sequence reads TGTGCCAGCAGCCAACGACTAGCGGGGGGCACAGATACGCAGTATTTT.